These 13 T cell receptor beta chains were all obtained from the same sample, sequenced in a study of shared clonotypes between healthy human individuals. Naive CD8 cells comprised CD45RO-negative, CCR7-positively selected cells, excluding terminally differentiated effector memory CD45RA+ cells. Clones were sequenced by immunoSEQ multiplex PCR, and TCRdb holds only the in-frame ones, with some missing. The data hold about 2 million clones, with about 95% observed a single time. Source material: naive CD8+ T cells sorted from blood. All receptors derive from a man aged 18 to 29 in good health.

This clone was found a few times. The chain has TRBV11-3 and TRBJ2-2; no clear D. The germline V gene encodes CDR1 SGHNT and CDR2 YENEEA. The CDR3 contains 13 residues. The ends were cut back, 5 bases at V and 4 bases at J, with 8 bases in the middle. CDR3 sequence: CASSLSRTGELFF. In DNA form, the CDR3 reads TGTGCCAGCAGCCTTAGTCGCACCGGGGAGCTGTTTTTT.

The V gene is TRBV5-6, the J gene TRBJ2-3, with D perhaps matching TRBD2 (6 bases). Germline-derived CDR1 and CDR2 are SGHDT and YYEEEE. The CDR3 is made up of 13 amino acids. V lost 2 bases and J 6 bases, leaving 10 bases between the germline ends. As DNA, the CDR3 is TGTGCCAGCAGCTTCACTAGCATGGATACGCAGTATTTT. It codes for CASSFTSMDTQYF.

The V and J genes are TRBV9 and TRBJ2-3, with 9 bases aligning to TRBD2. J gave up 4 bases and V 1 base, and 7 bases lay outside the gene matches. Germline loops: CDR1 SGDLS, CDR2 YYNGEE. The CDR3 spans 16 residues. CDR3 nucleotides: TGTGCCAGCAGCGTAATGGCGGGAGGGCCCGCAGATACGCAGTATTTT. Its protein is CASSVMAGGPADTQYF.

CDR3 sequence: CASSRGLATNEKLFF. The CDR3 nucleotides read TGTGCCAGCAGCAGGGGCCTTGCAACTAATGAAAAACTGTTTTTT. The rearrangement joins TRBV7-6 to TRBJ1-4; a weak D match, TRBD1 (5 bases). The length of the CDR3 is 15 residues. V lost 5 bases and J lost 0, with 10 bases in between. In germline, CDR1 is SGHVS, CDR2 FNYEAQ.

This chain's CDR3 is CASSLTGSPNTEAFF. The CDR3 region has the DNA TGTGCCAGCAGCTTGACAGGGTCCCCGAACACTGAAGCTTTCTTT. The rearrangement joins TRBV5-8 to TRBJ1-1; a weak D match, TRBD1 (6 bases). CDR1 and CDR2 (germline): SGHTS, YDEGEE. Trimming cost V 1 base and J 1 base, with 11 bases left between them. The CDR3 spans 15 residues.

The chain couples TRBV2 to TRBJ2-1; 9 bases map to TRBD2. V shed 7 bases and J 3 bases; nucleotides not matched to a gene: 4. Germline CDR1 and CDR2: SNHLY and FYNNEI. The CDR3 totals 14 residues. The CDR3 spells CASTASGDYNEQFF. The CDR3 nucleotides are TGTGCCAGCACTGCTAGCGGGGACTACAATGAGCAGTTCTTC.

This sequence joins TRBV5-1 and TRBJ2-7; D possibly corresponds to TRBD2 (5 bases). V was cut by 1 base and J by 1 base, with 12 bases left in between. The germline gives CDR1 SGHRS, CDR2 YFSETQ. The CDR3 has 15 residues. CDR3 protein: CASSLSGGESYEQYF. For the CDR3, the DNA is TGCGCCAGCAGCTTGTCAGGAGGAGAGTCCTACGAGCAGTACTTC.

The gene calls are TRBV27 and TRBJ2-3; TRBD2 matches at 7 bases. CDR1 MNHEY and CDR2 SMNVEV come from the germline V gene (reference sequence). V trimming: 7 bases; J trimming: 2 bases; junction bases outside the gene matches: 6. The CDR3 extends over 14 amino acids. As DNA, the CDR3 is TGTGCCAGCAAGCAGCGGGGTACCACAGATACGCAGTATTTT. This sequence encodes CASKQRGTTDTQYF.

This chain uses TRBV7-8 with TRBJ2-7; 8 bases align to TRBD1. The germline V gene encodes CDR1 SGHVS and CDR2 FQNEAQ. The CDR3 is made up of 17 amino acids. V lost 4 bases and J lost 2; bases outside the gene matches: 13. The CDR3 is CASSWGGIETGAYEQYF. As DNA, the CDR3 is TGTGCCAGCAGCTGGGGTGGGATTGAGACAGGGGCCTACGAGCAGTACTTC.

V and J are TRBV14 and TRBJ2-1; 14 nucleotides match TRBD2. V shed 3 bases, J shed 8 bases, and the junction held 9 bases outside the gene matches. Germline V CDR1 and CDR2: SGHDN, FVKESK. The CDR3 totals 17 residues. The CDR3 bases are TGTGCCAGCAGCCACCCCGGGACTAGCGGGAGAGTAGATGAGCAGTTCTTC. This translates into CASSHPGTSGRVDEQFF.

The rearrangement uses TRBV6-5 and TRBJ2-3; TRBD2 agrees at 7 bases. Germline CDR1 MNHEY, CDR2 SVGAGI. The CDR3 totals 14 residues. The J segment lost 1 base and the V segment lost 8 bases, leaving 6 bases of the junction unmatched. CDR3 in amino acids: CASWAGEGTDTQYF. CDR3 nucleotides: TGTGCCAGCTGGGCGGGAGAAGGCACAGATACGCAGTATTTT.

This clone was seen just once. This chain links TRBV7-2 with TRBJ2-7, with a possible D match to TRBD2 (6 bases). The germline gives CDR1 SGHTA, CDR2 FQGNSA. The V end lost 0 bases, the J end lost 5 bases, and 8 bases lay between the germline ends. This CDR3 is 13 amino acids long. In DNA form, the CDR3 reads TGTGCCAGCAGCTTAGCCCCGGGGGACGAGCAGTACTTC. Translated, it gives CASSLAPGDEQYF.

A word on this clone: A much larger clone lies one base from this, so it may be a read error. The gene calls are TRBV5-4 and TRBJ1-1, with 7 nucleotides matching TRBD1. Germline values: CDR1 SGHNT, CDR2 YYREEE (reference sequence). The CDR3 length is 13 residues. Losses at the gene ends were 3 bases for V and 3 bases for J; bases not matched to a gene: 2. The CDR3 sequence: CASSSTGDTEAFF. The CDR3 bases are TGTGCCAGCAGCTCCACAGGGGACACTGAAGCTTTCTTT.